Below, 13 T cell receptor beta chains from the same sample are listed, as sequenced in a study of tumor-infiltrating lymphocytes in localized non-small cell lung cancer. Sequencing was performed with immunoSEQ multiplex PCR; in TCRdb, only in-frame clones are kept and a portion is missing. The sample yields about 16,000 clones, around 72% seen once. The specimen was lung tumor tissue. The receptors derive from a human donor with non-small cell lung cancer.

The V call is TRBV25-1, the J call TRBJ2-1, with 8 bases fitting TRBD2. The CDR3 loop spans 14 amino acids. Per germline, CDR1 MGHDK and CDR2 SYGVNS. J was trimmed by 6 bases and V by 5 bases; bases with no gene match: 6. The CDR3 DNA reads TGTGCCAGCAGTAAAGGGAGCGGGAGCAATGAGCAGTTCTTC. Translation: CASSKGSGSNEQFF.

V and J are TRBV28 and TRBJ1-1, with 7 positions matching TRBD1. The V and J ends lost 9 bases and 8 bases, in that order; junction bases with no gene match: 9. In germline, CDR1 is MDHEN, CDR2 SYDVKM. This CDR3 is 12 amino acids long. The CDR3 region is CASIIGGGEAFF. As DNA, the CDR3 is TGTGCCAGTATTATAGGGGGCGGAGAAGCTTTCTTT.

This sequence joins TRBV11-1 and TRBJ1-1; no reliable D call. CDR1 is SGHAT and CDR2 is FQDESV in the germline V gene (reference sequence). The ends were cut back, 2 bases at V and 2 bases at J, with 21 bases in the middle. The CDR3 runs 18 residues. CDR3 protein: CASSLSQLRSGGNTEAFF. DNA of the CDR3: TGTGCCAGCAGCTTATCCCAGCTGAGATCAGGCGGAAACACTGAAGCTTTCTTT.

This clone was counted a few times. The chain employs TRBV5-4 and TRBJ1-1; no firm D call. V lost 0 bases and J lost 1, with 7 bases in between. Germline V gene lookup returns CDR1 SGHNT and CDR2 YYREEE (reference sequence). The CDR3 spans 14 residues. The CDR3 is CASSLESANTEAFF. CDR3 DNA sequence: TGTGCCAGCAGCTTGGAGTCAGCGAACACTGAAGCTTTCTTT. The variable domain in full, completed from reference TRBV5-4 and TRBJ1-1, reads ETGVTQSPTHLIKTRGQQVTLRCSSQSGHNTVSWYQQALGQGPQFIFQYYREEENGRGNFPPRFSGLQFPNYSSELNVNALELDDSALYLCASSLESANTEAFFGQGTRLTVV.

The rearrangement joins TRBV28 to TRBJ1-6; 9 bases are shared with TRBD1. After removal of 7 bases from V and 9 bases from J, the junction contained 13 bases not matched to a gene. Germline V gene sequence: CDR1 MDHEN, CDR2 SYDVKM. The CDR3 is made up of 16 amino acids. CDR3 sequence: CASNRLAGTGSSPLHF. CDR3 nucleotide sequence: TGTGCCAGCAACCGACTCGCCGGGACAGGGAGTTCACCCCTCCACTTT.

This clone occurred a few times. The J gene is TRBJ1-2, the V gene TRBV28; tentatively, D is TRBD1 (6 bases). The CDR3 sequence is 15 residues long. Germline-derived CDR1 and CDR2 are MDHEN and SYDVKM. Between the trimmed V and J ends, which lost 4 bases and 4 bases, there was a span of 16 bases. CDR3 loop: CASSSPNRARYGYTF. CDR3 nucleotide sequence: TGTGCCAGCAGTTCTCCGAACAGGGCGCGCTATGGCTACACCTTC.

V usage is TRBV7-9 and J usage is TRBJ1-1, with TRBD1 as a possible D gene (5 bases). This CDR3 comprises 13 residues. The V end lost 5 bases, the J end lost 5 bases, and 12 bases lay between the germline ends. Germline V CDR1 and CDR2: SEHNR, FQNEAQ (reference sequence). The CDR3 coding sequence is TGTGCCAGCAGCATACGCGGGGGGACTGAAGCTTTCTTT. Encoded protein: CASSIRGGTEAFF.

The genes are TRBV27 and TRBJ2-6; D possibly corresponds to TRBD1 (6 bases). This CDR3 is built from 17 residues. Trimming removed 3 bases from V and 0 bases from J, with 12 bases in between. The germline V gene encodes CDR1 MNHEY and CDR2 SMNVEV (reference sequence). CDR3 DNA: TGTGCCAGCAGTTTCCTGGACAGTCGCTCTGGGGCCAACGTCCTGACTTTC. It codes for CASSFLDSRSGANVLTF.

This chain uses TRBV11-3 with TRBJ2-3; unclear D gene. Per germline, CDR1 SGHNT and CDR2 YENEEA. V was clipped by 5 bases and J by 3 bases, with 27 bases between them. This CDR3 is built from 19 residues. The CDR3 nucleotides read TGTGCCAGCAGCCGCGGAGTCCCGAATGCTTTTCCCCGAACAGATACGCAGTATTTT. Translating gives CASSRGVPNAFPRTDTQYF.

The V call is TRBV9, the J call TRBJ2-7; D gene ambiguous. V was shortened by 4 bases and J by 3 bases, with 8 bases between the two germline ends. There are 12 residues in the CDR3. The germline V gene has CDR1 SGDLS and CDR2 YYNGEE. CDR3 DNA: TGTGCCAGCAGCAACCTTGGCTACGAGCAGTACTTC. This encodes CASSNLGYEQYF.

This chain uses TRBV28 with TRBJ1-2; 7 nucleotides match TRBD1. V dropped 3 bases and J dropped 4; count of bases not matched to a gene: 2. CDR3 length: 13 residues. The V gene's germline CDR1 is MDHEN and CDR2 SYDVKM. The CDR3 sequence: CASSLGQFYGYTF. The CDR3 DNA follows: TGTGCCAGCAGTTTGGGACAGTTCTATGGCTACACCTTC.

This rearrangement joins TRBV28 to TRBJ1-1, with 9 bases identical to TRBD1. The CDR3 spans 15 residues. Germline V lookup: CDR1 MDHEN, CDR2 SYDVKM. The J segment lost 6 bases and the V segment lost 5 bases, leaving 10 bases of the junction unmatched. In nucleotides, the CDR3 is TGTGCCAGCAGTCTAACTACAGGGGGCGAAGCTGAAGCTTTCTTT. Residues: CASSLTTGGEAEAFF. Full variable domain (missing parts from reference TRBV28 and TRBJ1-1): DVKVTQSSRYLVKRTGEKVFLECVQDMDHENMFWYRQDPGLGLRLIYFSYDVKMKEKGDIPEGYSVSREKKERFSLILESASTNQTSMYLCASSLTTGGEAEAFFGQGTRLTVV.

The CDR3 spells CASRPGLGYNEQFF. Here the CDR3 DNA reads TGTGCCAGCAGACCGGGACTAGGCTACAATGAGCAGTTCTTC. The V call is TRBV27, the J call TRBJ2-1; 8 bases agree with TRBD2. The germline gives CDR1 MNHEY, CDR2 SMNVEV (reference sequence). Trimming cost V 6 bases and J 3 bases; bases outside gene matches: 4. The CDR3 spans 14 residues.